This T cell receptor beta chain was captured by sequencing in a study of TIL therapy for anti-PD-1-resistant metastatic lung cancer. Study summary: Median tumor PD-L1 proportion score was roughly 5.4%. Tumors carried a median about 1.4 non-synonymous mutations per megabase.

The time point denotes: pre-treatment sample, taken before nivolumab and TIL therapy. Adults with stage 4 NSCLC were enrolled in a phase I trial. Germline CDR1 SNHLY, CDR2 FYNNEI. Deletions cut 6 bases from V and 8 bases from J, with 8 bases between. This CDR3 contains 12 residues. The immunoSEQ assay was v3. Generated by immunoSEQ multiplex PCR, the TCRdb table keeps only in-frame clones and is missing some. Of under 20,000 clones in the sample, approximately 79% were seen once. A few counts support this clone. The clonotype originates from a person aged 25 to 80 with non-small cell lung cancer. The chain joins TRBV2 to TRBJ2-6; D may be TRBD2 (6 bases). The sample consisted of blood, taken at baseline. The CDR3 sequence: CASSGGSNVLTF. CDR3 coding DNA: TGTGCCAGCAGCGGGGGATCCAACGTCCTGACTTTC.